Each of the 26 T cell receptor beta chains below was sequenced from the same sample in a study of identical twins. Each CDR3 protein gets one entry after TCRdb re-called the 5' RACE reads with MiXCR. The table has roughly 1.6 million distinct CDR3 sequences, about 31% seen once. Sequencing used cord blood. These receptors were taken from a newborn girl in good health.

The chain couples TRBV20-1 to TRBJ2-5; 10 nucleotides match TRBD2. V dropped 5 bases and J dropped 11; count of bases not matched to a gene: 11. CDR1 is DFQATT and CDR2 is SNEGSKA in the germline V gene (reference sequence). The length of the CDR3 is 13 residues. The CDR3 nucleotides read TGCAGTGCTTACCGGACTAGCGGACATGAGCAGTACTTC. Translating it yields CSAYRTSGHEQYF.

Only a few counts were recorded for this clonotype. This chain links TRBV25-1 with TRBJ1-6; tentative D call: TRBD1 (5 bases). The CDR3 loop spans 15 amino acids. V lost 4 bases and J lost 4, with 11 bases in between. Germline CDR1 is MGHDK and CDR2 is SYGVNS. CDR3: CASSAPGRYNSPLHF. In nucleotides, the CDR3 is TGTGCCAGCAGTGCCCCGGGACGGTATAATTCACCCCTCCACTTT.

V and J are TRBV20-1 and TRBJ2-1; perhaps TRBD2 as D (5 bases). The CDR3 has 12 amino acids. Germline V gene lookup returns CDR1 DFQATT and CDR2 SNEGSKA (reference sequence). The V end was cut by 5 bases, the J end by 7 bases, with 12 bases between. CDR3 in DNA: TGCAGTGCTTACTGGCGAGGGAATGAGCAGTTCTTC. This gives the protein CSAYWRGNEQFF.

This clonotype was seen repeatedly, ten times or more. CDR3 amino acids: CASSSSGTSTDTQYF. The CDR3 DNA follows: TGTGCCAGCAGTTCCTCCGGGACTAGCACAGATACGCAGTATTTT. The rearrangement links TRBV12-3 or TRBV12-4 to TRBJ2-3, with D possibly being TRBD2 (6 bases). V gave up 4 bases and J gave up 0 bases, with 11 bases separating them. The CDR3 is made up of 15 amino acids.

This clonotype occurred a few times. The rearrangement joins TRBV2 to TRBJ2-1; 15 nucleotides align to TRBD2. CDR1 is SNHLY and CDR2 is FYNNEI in the germline V gene. There are 15 residues in the CDR3. V lost 4 bases and J lost 9; bases outside the gene matches: 4. The CDR3 loop is CASSVGLAGGVEQFF. The CDR3 DNA sequence: TGTGCCAGCAGTGTCGGACTAGCGGGGGGGGTTGAGCAGTTCTTC.

V is TRBV12-3 or TRBV12-4 and J is TRBJ2-7, with D tentatively TRBD1 (6 bases). With 8 bases removed from V and 2 bases from J, the gap between germline ends came to 19 bases. The CDR3 contains 15 residues. The CDR3 loop reads CASGRQAVPPYEQYF. The CDR3, as DNA: TGTGCCAGCGGCAGACAGGCAGTTCCTCCCTACGAGCAGTACTTC.

The V gene is TRBV18, the J gene TRBJ1-2; no reliable D call. Trimming pared 3 bases from V and 0 bases from J, leaving 11 bases between. The CDR3 is 15 residues long. Per the germline V gene, CDR1 is KGHSH and CDR2 is LQKENI. The CDR3 here is CASSPGSEANYGYTF. The CDR3 region has the DNA TGTGCCAGCTCACCCGGGTCAGAAGCTAACTATGGCTACACCTTC.

This chain links TRBV20-1 with TRBJ2-5, with TRBD2 matching over 9 bases. The CDR3 contains 13 residues. Germline V lookup: CDR1 DFQATT, CDR2 SNEGSKA (reference sequence). The ends lost 2 bases at V and 2 bases at J; junction bases unmatched: 0. The CDR3 loop reads CSARSGRQETQYF. The CDR3 nucleotides read TGCAGTGCTAGAAGCGGGAGGCAAGAGACCCAGTACTTC.

The V and J genes are TRBV24-1 and TRBJ1-5; 10 bases map to TRBD1. V lost 6 bases to trimming and J lost 7 bases; unmatched junction nucleotides: 8. Germline V gene sequence: CDR1 KGHDR, CDR2 SFDVKD. The CDR3 length is 15 residues. This CDR3 reads CATSSSTGGWQPQHF. CDR3 in DNA: TGTGCCACCAGTTCCTCGACAGGGGGCTGGCAGCCCCAGCATTTT.

The genes are TRBV4-1 and TRBJ2-1, with unresolved D. V lost 4 bases, J lost 10 bases, and 14 bases lay in between. This CDR3 is built from 13 residues. The germline CDR1 and CDR2 sequences are MGHRA and YSYEKL. The CDR3 DNA follows: TGCGCCAGCAGCCGGGCCACCTTTCTGGAGCAGTTCTTC. It specifies CASSRATFLEQFF.

The chain carries TRBV10-3 and TRBJ2-3; D unresolved. The V and J ends lost 11 bases and 9 bases respectively, with 21 bases between them. Germline-derived CDR1 and CDR2 are ENHRY and SYGVKD. The CDR3 length is 13 residues. The CDR3 sequence: CAALTSVPWTQYF. The CDR3 nucleotides read TGTGCCGCTCTTACCAGTGTCCCGTGGACGCAGTATTTT.

The rearrangement joins TRBV18 to TRBJ1-1; D gene unclear. Per the germline V gene, CDR1 is KGHSH and CDR2 is LQKENI. The CDR3 has 13 amino acids. V was cut by 3 bases and J by 11 bases, with 16 bases left in between. CDR3 nucleotides: TGTGCCAGCTCACCTTCGGGAAGGGCCTATGCTTTCTTT. Its translation is CASSPSGRAYAFF.

This clonotype was observed a few times. V usage is TRBV20-1 and J usage is TRBJ2-1; 7 nucleotides match TRBD2. The trim removed 0 bases at V and 0 bases at J, leaving 5 bases unmatched. The germline gives CDR1 DFQATT, CDR2 SNEGSKA (reference sequence). This CDR3 contains 16 residues. The CDR3 DNA reads as TGCAGTGCTAGAGAGACTAGCAGGACCTCCTACAATGAGCAGTTCTTC. It is translated as CSARETSRTSYNEQFF.

This clonotype was counted only a few times. J is TRBJ2-5 and V is TRBV7-8; D is uncertain. The germline gives CDR1 SGHVS, CDR2 FQNEAQ. The V end lost 6 bases, the J end lost 5 bases, and 10 bases lay between the germline ends. The CDR3 length is 12 residues. CDR3 sequence: CASRPLTETQYF. CDR3 bases: TGTGCCAGCAGGCCCCTAACGGAGACCCAGTACTTC.

This chain connects TRBV7-9 to TRBJ1-6, with D tentatively TRBD1 (6 bases). The V and J ends lost 10 bases and 8 bases respectively, with 21 bases between them. The V gene's germline CDR1 is SEHNR and CDR2 FQNEAQ (reference sequence). This CDR3 comprises 15 residues. This CDR3 reads CATHYQPGQHSPLHF. In DNA form, the CDR3 reads TGTGCCACCCATTACCAACCGGGACAACATTCACCCCTCCACTTT.

The gene calls are TRBV28 and TRBJ2-2; the D gene is possibly TRBD2 (6 bases). The CDR3 loop spans 13 amino acids. CDR1 and CDR2 (germline): MDHEN, SYDVKM. With 10 bases removed from V and 2 bases from J, the gap between germline ends came to 11 bases. CDR3 region: CAIPGLNTGELFF. For the CDR3, the DNA is TGTGCCATCCCGGGACTCAACACCGGGGAGCTGTTTTTT.

Only a few counts were recorded for this clonotype. The chain is built from TRBV4-2 and TRBJ1-6, with TRBD1 as a possible D gene (5 bases). Germline values: CDR1 LGHNA, CDR2 YNFKEQ. The CDR3 runs 16 residues. V was pared by 1 base and J by 5 bases, with 12 bases between. The CDR3 spells CASSQGWAGNNSPLHF. CDR3 nucleotides: TGTGCCAGCAGCCAAGGGTGGGCAGGGAATAATTCACCCCTCCACTTT.

This clonotype was seen only a few times. The chain has TRBV20-1 and TRBJ2-1, with TRBD2 identical over 8 bases. The germline CDR1 and CDR2 sequences are DFQATT and SNEGSKA (reference sequence). The CDR3 covers 13 residues. The V gene end was trimmed by 3 bases and the J gene end by 7 bases; junction bases not matched to a gene: 5. In nucleotides, the CDR3 is TGCAGTGCTAGGGCACCGGGGGGGAATGAGCAGTTCTTC. This translates into CSARAPGGNEQFF.

This clonotype was observed a single time. The chain uses TRBV2 and TRBJ2-7; TRBD1 matches at 7 bases. The V gene's germline CDR1 is SNHLY and CDR2 FYNNEI. Trimming at V came to 8 bases and at J to 2 bases, leaving 15 bases not matched to a gene. The CDR3 has 16 amino acids. The CDR3 DNA sequence: TGTGCCAGCCAAGCAGCCGGGACAGTCCCTCCCTACGAGCAGTACTTC. It is translated as CASQAAGTVPPYEQYF.

The chain uses TRBV15 and TRBJ2-1; 7 bases fit TRBD2. Germline CDR1 and CDR2: LNHNV and YYDKDF (reference sequence). After removal of 4 bases from V and 0 bases from J, the junction contained 15 bases not matched to a gene. The CDR3 length is 19 residues. This CDR3 is CATSNSRFSGASSYNEQFF. The CDR3 DNA sequence: TGTGCCACCAGCAATTCCAGATTCAGCGGGGCGAGCTCCTACAATGAGCAGTTCTTC.

The rearrangement links TRBV20-1 to TRBJ2-7, with TRBD2 matching 8 bases. J lost 2 bases, V lost 5 bases, and 5 bases had no gene match. The CDR3 covers 13 residues. Germline-derived CDR1 and CDR2 are DFQATT and SNEGSKA (reference sequence). This CDR3 reads CSAPLSGTYEQYF. In DNA form, the CDR3 reads TGCAGTGCTCCTCTTAGCGGGACCTACGAGCAGTACTTC.

The chain carries TRBV28 and TRBJ2-2, with TRBD2 matching 7 bases. With 2 bases clipped from V and 7 bases from J, the junction kept 13 bases outside the gene matches. Per the germline V gene, CDR1 is MDHEN and CDR2 is SYDVKM. This CDR3 spans 17 amino acids. The CDR3 DNA follows: TGTGCCAGCAGTTTAGGACTAGGGATGTCCTTCGGCGGGGAGCTGTTTTTT. Protein product: CASSLGLGMSFGGELFF.

This clonotype was observed a few times. The chain carries TRBV6-1 and TRBJ2-1; a possible D gene is TRBD1 (6 bases). V was clipped by 1 base and J by 4 bases, with 11 bases between them. Looked up from germline, CDR1 is MNHNS and CDR2 is SASEGT. This CDR3 has 15 amino acids. The CDR3 DNA is TGTGCCAGCAGTGAAGTGCCGGACAGTTACAATGAGCAGTTCTTC. Translating gives CASSEVPDSYNEQFF.

In its sample, this clonotype was seen many times. V usage is TRBV4-1 and J usage is TRBJ2-1, with 10 positions matching TRBD2. V lost 5 bases, J lost 1 base, and 2 bases stayed unmatched. The CDR3 is 15 residues long. CDR1 MGHRA and CDR2 YSYEKL come from the germline V gene. The CDR3, as DNA: TGCGCCAGCAGCACTAGCGGGATATCCTACAATGAGCAGTTCTTC. It codes for CASSTSGISYNEQFF.

This clonotype was counted only a few times. The J gene is TRBJ1-6, the V gene TRBV7-9; D is undetermined. The ends were cut back, 6 bases at V and 0 bases at J, with 6 bases in the middle. This CDR3 comprises 14 residues. The germline V gene encodes CDR1 SEHNR and CDR2 FQNEAQ (reference sequence). CDR3 residues: CASRSSSYNSPLHF. CDR3 in DNA: TGTGCCAGCAGGTCGAGCTCCTATAATTCACCCCTCCACTTT.

This clonotype has a count of ten or more. J is TRBJ1-2 and V is TRBV28; 9 nucleotides match TRBD1. Germline CDR1 MDHEN, CDR2 SYDVKM. There are 14 residues in the CDR3. V trimming: 6 bases; J trimming: 0 bases; junction bases outside the gene matches: 2. The DNA for the CDR3 is TGTGCCAGCAGGCGACAGGGGGCTAACTATGGCTACACCTTC. Translating it yields CASRRQGANYGYTF.